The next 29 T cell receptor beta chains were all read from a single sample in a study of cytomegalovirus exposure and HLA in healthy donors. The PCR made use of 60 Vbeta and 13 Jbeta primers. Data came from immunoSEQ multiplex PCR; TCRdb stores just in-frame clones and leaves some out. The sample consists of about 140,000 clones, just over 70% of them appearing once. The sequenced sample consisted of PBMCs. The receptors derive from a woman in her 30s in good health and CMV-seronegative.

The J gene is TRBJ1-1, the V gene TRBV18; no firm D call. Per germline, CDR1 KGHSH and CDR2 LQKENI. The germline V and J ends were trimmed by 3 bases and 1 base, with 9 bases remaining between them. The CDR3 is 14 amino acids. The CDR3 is CASSPSEGNTEAFF. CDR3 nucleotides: TGTGCCAGCTCACCTAGTGAGGGGAACACTGAAGCTTTCTTT.

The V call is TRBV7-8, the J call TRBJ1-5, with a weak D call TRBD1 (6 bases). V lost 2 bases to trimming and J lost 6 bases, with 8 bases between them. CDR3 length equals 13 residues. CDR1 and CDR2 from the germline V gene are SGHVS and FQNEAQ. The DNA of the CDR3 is TGTGCCAGCAGCTTAATGACAGGTCAGCCCCAGCATTTT. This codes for CASSLMTGQPQHF.

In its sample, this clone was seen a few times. The CDR3 is CASSASSGRETQYF. In DNA form, the CDR3 reads TGTGCCAGCAGCGCGTCTAGCGGGAGAGAGACCCAGTACTTC. The chain has TRBV9 and TRBJ2-5; TRBD2 matches at 10 bases. The germline gives CDR1 SGDLS, CDR2 YYNGEE. Trimming removed 3 bases from V and 4 bases from J; junction bases left unmatched: 3. This CDR3 has 14 residues.

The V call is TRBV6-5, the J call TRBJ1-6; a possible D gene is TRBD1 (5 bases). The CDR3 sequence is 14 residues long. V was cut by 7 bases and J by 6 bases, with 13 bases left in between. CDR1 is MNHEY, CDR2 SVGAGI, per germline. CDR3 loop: CASTPRGGNSPLHF. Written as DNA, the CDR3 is TGTGCCAGCACTCCCCGGGGGGGTAATTCACCCCTCCACTTT.

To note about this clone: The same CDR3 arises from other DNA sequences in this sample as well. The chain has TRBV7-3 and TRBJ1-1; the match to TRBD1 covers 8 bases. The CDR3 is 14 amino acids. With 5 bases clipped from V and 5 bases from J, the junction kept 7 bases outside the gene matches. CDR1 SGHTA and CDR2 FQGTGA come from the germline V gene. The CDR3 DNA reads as TGTGCCAGCAGCCCCCGACAGGGGTCGACTGAAGCTTTCTTT. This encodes CASSPRQGSTEAFF. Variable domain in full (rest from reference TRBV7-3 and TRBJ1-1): GAGVSQTPSNKVTEKGKYVELRCDPISGHTALYWYRQSLGQGPEFLIYFQGTGAADDSGLPNDRFFAVRPEGSVSTLKIQRTERGDSAVYLCASSPRQGSTEAFFGQGTRLTVV.

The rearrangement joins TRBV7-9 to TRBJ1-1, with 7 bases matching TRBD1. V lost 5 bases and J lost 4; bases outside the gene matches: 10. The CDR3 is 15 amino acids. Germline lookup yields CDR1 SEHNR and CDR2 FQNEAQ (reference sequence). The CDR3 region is CASSPRDSRVTEAFF. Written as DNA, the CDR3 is TGTGCCAGCAGCCCTAGGGACAGCAGAGTCACTGAAGCTTTCTTT.

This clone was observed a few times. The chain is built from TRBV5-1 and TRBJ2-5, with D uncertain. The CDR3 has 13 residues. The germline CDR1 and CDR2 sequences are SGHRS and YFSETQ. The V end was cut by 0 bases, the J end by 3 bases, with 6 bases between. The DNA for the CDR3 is TGCGCCAGCAGCTTGGAACTCGAAGAGACCCAGTACTTC. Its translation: CASSLELEETQYF.

The CDR3 loop is CASSLRWIGGTEESYGYTF. Here the CDR3 DNA reads TGTGCCAGCAGTTTAAGGTGGATTGGGGGGACGGAAGAATCCTATGGCTACACCTTC. The chain couples TRBV28 to TRBJ1-2, with D tentatively TRBD1 (5 bases). The V end was cut by 2 bases, the J end by 4 bases, with 26 bases between. This CDR3 is built from 19 residues. CDR1 and CDR2 from the germline V gene are MDHEN and SYDVKM.

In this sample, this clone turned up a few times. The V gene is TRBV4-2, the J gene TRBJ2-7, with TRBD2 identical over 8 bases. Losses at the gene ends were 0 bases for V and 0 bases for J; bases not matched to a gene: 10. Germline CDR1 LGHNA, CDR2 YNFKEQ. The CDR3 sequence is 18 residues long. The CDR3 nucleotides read TGTGCCAGCAGCCAAGATCGGGGGGGCTCTCCCCCCTCCTACGAGCAGTACTTC. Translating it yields CASSQDRGGSPPSYEQYF.

The CDR3 here is CASSSLWRGDSQETQYF. CDR3 DNA: TGTGCCAGCAGCTCCCTTTGGCGGGGGGATTCCCAAGAGACCCAGTACTTC. The J gene is TRBJ2-5, the V gene TRBV5-6; 8 bases fit TRBD2. The length of the CDR3 is 17 residues. The ends lost 3 bases at V and 1 base at J; junction bases unmatched: 11. In germline, CDR1 is SGHDT, CDR2 YYEEEE.

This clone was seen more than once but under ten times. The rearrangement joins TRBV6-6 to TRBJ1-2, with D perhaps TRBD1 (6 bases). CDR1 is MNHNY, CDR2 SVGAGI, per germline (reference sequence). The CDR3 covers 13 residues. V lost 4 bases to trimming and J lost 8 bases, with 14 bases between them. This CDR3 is CASSSRTVGGYTF. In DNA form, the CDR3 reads TGTGCCAGCAGTTCCCGGACAGTGGGGGGCTACACCTTC.

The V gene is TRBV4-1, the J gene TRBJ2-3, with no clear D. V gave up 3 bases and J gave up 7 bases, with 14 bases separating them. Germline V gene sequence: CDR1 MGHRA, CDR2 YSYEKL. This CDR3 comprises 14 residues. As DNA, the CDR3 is TGCGCCAGCAGCCAGGCGCCCGACTCTAATACGCAGTATTTT. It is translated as CASSQAPDSNTQYF.

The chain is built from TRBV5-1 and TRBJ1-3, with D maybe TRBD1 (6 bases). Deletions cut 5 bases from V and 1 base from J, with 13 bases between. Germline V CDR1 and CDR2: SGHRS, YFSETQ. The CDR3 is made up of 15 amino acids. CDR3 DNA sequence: TGCGCCAGCAGACGTACAGGGTCGTCTGGAAACACCATATATTTT. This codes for CASRRTGSSGNTIYF. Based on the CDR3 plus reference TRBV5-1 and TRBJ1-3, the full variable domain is KAGVTQTPRYLIKTRGQQVTLSCSPISGHRSVSWYQQTPGQGLQFLFEYFSETQRNKGNFPGRFSGRQFSNSRSEMNVSTLELGDSALYLCASRRTGSSGNTIYFGEGSWLTVV.

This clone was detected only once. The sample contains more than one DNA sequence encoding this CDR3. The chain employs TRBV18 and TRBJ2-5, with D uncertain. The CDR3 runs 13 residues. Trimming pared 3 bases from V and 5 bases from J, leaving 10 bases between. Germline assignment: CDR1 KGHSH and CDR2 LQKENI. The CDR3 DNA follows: TGTGCCAGCTCACCTAGACTCCAGGAGACCCAGTACTTC. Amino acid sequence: CASSPRLQETQYF.

The CDR3 DNA follows: TGTGCCAGCGAGGGACAGGGGGCAGCAAATGAAAAACTGTTTTTT. Its translation is CASEGQGAANEKLFF. V is TRBV25-1 and J is TRBJ1-4, with TRBD1 matching 12 bases. Germline V gene sequence: CDR1 MGHDK, CDR2 SYGVNS. This CDR3 has 15 amino acids. V lost 8 bases, J lost 5 bases, and 6 bases stayed unmatched.

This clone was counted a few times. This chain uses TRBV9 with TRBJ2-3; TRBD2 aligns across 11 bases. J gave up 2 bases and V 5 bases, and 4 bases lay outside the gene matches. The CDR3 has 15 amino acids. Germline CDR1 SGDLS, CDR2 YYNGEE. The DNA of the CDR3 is TGTGCCAGCAGTGGGACTAGCGGTTTCACAGATACGCAGTATTTT. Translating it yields CASSGTSGFTDTQYF.

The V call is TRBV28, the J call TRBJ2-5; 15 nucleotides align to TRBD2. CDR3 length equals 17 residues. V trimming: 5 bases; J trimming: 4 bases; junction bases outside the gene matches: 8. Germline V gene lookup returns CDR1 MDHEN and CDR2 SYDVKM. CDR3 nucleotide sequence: TGTGCCAGCAGTCCCATAGGACTAGCGGGAGGGAGAGAGACCCAGTACTTC. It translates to CASSPIGLAGGRETQYF.

The CDR3 loop reads CAKLSATGGGEKLFF. The CDR3 coding sequence is TGTGCCAAGCTCTCGGCGACAGGGGGCGGTGAAAAACTGTTTTTT. This chain links TRBV2 with TRBJ1-4, with 10 bases fitting TRBD1. From germline, CDR1 is SNHLY and CDR2 FYNNEI. This CDR3 spans 15 amino acids. V trimming: 10 bases; J trimming: 7 bases; junction bases outside the gene matches: 12.

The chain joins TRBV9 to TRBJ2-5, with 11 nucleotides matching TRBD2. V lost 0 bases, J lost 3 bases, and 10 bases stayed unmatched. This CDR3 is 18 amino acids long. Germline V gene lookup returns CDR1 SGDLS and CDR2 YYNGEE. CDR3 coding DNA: TGTGCCAGCAGCGTAGGGACTAGCGGGTGGGGTTTCGAAGAGACCCAGTACTTC. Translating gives CASSVGTSGWGFEETQYF.

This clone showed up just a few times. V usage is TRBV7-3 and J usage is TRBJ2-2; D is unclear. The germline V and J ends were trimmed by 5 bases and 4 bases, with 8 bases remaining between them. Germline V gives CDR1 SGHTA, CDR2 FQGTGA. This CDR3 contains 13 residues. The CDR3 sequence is CASSPSPTGELFF. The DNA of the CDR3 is TGTGCCAGCAGCCCCTCCCCCACCGGGGAGCTGTTTTTT. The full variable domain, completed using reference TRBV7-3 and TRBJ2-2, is GAGVSQTPSNKVTEKGKYVELRCDPISGHTALYWYRQSLGQGPEFLIYFQGTGAADDSGLPNDRFFAVRPEGSVSTLKIQRTERGDSAVYLCASSPSPTGELFFGEGSRLTVL.

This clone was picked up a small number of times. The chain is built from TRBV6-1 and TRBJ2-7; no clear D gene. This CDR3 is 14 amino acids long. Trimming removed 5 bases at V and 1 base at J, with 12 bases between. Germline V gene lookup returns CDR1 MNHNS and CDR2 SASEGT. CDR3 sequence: CASSRSRISYEQYF. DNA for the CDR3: TGTGCCAGCAGTCGATCCAGAATATCCTACGAGCAGTACTTC.

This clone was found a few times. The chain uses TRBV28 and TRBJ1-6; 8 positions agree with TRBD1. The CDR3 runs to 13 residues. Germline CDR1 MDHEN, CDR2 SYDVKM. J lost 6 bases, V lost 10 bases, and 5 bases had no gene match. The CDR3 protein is CANQGAGNSPLHF. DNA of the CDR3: TGTGCCAACCAGGGGGCTGGTAATTCACCCCTCCACTTT.

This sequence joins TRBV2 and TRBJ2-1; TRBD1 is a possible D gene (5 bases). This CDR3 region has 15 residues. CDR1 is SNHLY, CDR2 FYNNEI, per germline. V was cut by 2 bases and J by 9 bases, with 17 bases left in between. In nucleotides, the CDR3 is TGTGCCAGCAGTGAATTGCAGGGAAGGAGTGGTGAGCAGTTCTTC. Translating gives CASSELQGRSGEQFF.

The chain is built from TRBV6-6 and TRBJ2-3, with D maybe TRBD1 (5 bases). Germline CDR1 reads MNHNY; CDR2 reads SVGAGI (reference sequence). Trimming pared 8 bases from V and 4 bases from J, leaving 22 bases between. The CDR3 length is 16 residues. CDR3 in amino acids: CASSRTRGQGSDTQYF. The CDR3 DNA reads TGTGCCAGCTCCCGAACTCGTGGGCAGGGATCAGATACGCAGTATTTT.

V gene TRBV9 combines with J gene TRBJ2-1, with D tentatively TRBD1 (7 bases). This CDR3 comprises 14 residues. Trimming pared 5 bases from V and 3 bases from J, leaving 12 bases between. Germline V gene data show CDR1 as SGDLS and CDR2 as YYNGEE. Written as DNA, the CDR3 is TGTGCCAGCAGGGCGGGGACAGACTACAATGAGCAGTTCTTC. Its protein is CASRAGTDYNEQFF.

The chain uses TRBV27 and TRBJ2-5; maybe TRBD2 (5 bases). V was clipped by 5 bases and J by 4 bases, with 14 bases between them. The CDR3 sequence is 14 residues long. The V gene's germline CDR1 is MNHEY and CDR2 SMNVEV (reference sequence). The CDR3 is CASSLPGIGETQYF. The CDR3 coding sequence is TGTGCCAGCAGTCTCCCGGGGATCGGAGAGACCCAGTACTTC.

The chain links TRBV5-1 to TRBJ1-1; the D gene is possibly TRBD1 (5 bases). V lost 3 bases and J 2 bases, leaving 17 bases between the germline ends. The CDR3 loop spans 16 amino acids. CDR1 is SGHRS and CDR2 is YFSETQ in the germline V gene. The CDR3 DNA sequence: TGCGCCAGCAGCTCCACCCGGGGGATCGGAAACACTGAAGCTTTCTTT. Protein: CASSSTRGIGNTEAFF.

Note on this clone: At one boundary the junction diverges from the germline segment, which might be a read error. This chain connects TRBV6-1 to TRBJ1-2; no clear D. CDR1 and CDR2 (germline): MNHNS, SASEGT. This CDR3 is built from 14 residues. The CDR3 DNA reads TGTGCCAGCAGGGAAGCTTCAGTAACCTATGGCTACACCTTC. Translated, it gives CASREASVTYGYTF.

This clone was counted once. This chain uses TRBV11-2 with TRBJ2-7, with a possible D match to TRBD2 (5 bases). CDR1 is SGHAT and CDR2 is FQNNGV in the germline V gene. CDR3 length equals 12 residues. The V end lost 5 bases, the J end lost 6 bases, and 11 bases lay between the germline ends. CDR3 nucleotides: TGTGCCAGCAGCCCCCGGGGTTTCGAGCAGTACTTC. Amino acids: CASSPRGFEQYF.